This T cell receptor (beta chain) was documented in a study of regulatory T cells in long-lasting Graves disease. Looking at the study overall: Over 5 years of antithyroid drugs plus positive TSH receptor antibodies defined persistent Graves' disease.

The authors built TCR beta libraries using iRepertoire HTBI primers and Arm-PCR of CDR3 regions. One entry per CDR3 protein, called by TCRdb with MiXCR from the multiplex PCR reads. The table lists 250,000 to 300,000 distinct CDR3 sequences, around 20% of them singletons. This clonotype was recorded a few times. What it recognizes is unknown. V lost 5 bases and J 1 base, leaving 14 bases between the germline ends. CDR1 and CDR2 from the germline V gene are PRHDT and FYEKMQ (reference sequence). This CDR3 spans 15 amino acids. Study-wide points: The study found lower TCR diversity in persistent Graves' patients than in newly diagnosed ones. Repertoires from persistent disease leaned toward TRBV28, TRBJ1-2 and TRBJ2-5.

The time point was: persistent/refractory GD, antithyroid drugs over 5 years with positive TRAb. With RNA extracted from PBMCs as input, the TCR library was made. The authors diagnosed Graves' disease using American Thyroid Association guidelines. The source was peripheral blood mononuclear cells (PBMCs), collected when the disease was refractory, from a patient treated with antithyroid drugs. The TCR comes from a female donor with Graves disease. This rearrangement joins TRBV13 to TRBJ2-5, with D perhaps TRBD1 (6 bases). This CDR3 is CASSTRDIGQETQYF. The DNA of the CDR3 is TGTGCCAGCAGCACCCGGGACATCGGCCAAGAGACCCAGTACTTC.